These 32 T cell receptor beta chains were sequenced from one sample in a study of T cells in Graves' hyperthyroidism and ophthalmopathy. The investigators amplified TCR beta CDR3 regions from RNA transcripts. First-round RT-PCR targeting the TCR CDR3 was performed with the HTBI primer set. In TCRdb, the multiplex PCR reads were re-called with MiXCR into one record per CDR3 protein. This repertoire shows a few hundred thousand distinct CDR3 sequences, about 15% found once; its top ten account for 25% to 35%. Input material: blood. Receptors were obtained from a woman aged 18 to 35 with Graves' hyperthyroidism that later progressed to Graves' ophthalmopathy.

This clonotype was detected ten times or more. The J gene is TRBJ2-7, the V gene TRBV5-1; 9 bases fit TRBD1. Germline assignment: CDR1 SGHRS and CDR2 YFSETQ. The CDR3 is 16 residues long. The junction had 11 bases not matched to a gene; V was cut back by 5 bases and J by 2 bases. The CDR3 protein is CASSLGTGINPYEQYF. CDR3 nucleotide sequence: TGCGCCAGCAGTCTTGGGACAGGGATAAATCCCTACGAGCAGTACTTC.

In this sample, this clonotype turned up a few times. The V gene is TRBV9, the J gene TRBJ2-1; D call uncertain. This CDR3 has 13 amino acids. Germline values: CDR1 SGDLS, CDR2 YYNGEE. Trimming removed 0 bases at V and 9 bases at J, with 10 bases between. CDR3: CASSVDRSLEQFF. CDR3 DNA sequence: TGTGCCAGCAGCGTAGACCGCTCCCTTGAGCAGTTCTTC. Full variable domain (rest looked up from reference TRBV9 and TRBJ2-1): DSGVTQTPKHLITATGQRVTLRCSPRSGDLSVYWYQQSLDQGLQFLIQYYNGEERAKGNILERFSAQQFPDLHSELNLSSLELGDSALYFCASSVDRSLEQFFGPGTRLTVL.

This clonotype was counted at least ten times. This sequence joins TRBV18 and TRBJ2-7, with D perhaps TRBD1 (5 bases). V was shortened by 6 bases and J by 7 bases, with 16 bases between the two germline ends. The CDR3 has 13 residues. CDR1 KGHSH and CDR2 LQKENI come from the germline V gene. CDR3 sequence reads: CASSPPRAEEQYF. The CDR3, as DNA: TGTGCCAGCTCCCCCCCCAGGGCTGAGGAGCAGTACTTC.

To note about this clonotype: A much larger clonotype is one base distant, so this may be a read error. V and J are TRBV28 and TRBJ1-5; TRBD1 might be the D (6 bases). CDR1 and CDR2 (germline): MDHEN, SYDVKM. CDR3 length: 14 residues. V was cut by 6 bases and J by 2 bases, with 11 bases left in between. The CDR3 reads CASRVYRGNQPQHF. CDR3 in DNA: TGTGCCAGCAGAGTTTACAGGGGCAATCAGCCCCAGCATTTT.

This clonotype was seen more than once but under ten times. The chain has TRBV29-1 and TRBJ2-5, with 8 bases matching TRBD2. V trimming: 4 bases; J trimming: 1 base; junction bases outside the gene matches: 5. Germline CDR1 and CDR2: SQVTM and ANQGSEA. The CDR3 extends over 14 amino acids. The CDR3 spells CSVVSSGIQETQYF. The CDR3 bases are TGCAGCGTTGTAAGTAGCGGGATCCAAGAGACCCAGTACTTC. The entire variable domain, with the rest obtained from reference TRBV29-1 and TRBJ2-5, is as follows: SAVISQKPSRDICQRGTSLTIQCQVDSQVTMMFWYRQQPGQSLTLIATANQGSEATYESGFVIDKFPISRPNLTFSTLTVSNMSPEDSSIYLCSVVSSGIQETQYFGPGTRLLVL.

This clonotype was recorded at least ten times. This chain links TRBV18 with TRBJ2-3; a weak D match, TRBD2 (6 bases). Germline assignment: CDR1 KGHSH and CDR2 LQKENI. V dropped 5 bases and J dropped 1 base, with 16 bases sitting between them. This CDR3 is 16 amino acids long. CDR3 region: CASSWTWGECTDTQYF. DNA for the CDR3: TGTGCCAGCTCATGGACTTGGGGGGAGTGCACAGATACGCAGTATTTT.

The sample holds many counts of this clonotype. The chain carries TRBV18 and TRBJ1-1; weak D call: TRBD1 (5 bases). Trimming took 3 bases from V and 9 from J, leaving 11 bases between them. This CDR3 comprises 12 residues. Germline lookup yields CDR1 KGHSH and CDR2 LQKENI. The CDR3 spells CASSPPGRQAFF. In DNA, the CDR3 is TGTGCCAGCTCACCTCCAGGGCGCCAAGCTTTCTTT. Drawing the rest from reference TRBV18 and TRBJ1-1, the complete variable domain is NAGVMQNPRHLVRRRGQEARLRCSPMKGHSHVYWYRQLPEEGLKFMVYLQKENIIDESGMPKERFSAEFPKEGPSILRIQQVVRGDSAAYFCASSPPGRQAFFGQGTRLTVV.

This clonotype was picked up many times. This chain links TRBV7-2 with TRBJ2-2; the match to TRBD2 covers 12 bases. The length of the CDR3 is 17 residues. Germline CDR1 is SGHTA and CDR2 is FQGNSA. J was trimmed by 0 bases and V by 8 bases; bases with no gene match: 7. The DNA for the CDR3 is TGTGCCAGCCGGCCGGGACTAGCGGGCCCGAACACCGGGGAGCTGTTTTTT. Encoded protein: CASRPGLAGPNTGELFF.

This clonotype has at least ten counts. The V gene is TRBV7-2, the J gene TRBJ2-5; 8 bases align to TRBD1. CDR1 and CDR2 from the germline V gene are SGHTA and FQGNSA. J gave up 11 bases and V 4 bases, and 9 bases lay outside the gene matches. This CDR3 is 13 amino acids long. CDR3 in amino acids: CASSWTGRESQYF. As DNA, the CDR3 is TGTGCCAGCAGCTGGACAGGGCGCGAATCTCAGTACTTC. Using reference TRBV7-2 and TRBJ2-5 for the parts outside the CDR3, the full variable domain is GAGVSQSPSNKVTEKGKDVELRCDPISGHTALYWYRQSLGQGLEFLIYFQGNSAPDKSGLPSDRFSAERTGGSVSTLTIQRTQQEDSAVYLCASSWTGRESQYFGPGTRLLVL.

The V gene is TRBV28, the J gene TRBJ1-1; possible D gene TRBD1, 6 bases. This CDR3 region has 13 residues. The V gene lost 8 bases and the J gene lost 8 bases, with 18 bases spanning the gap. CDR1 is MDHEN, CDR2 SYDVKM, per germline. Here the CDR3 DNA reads TGTGCCAGCCGATTTGGGTCAGGGACAGAAGCTTTCTTT. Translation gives CASRFGSGTEAFF.

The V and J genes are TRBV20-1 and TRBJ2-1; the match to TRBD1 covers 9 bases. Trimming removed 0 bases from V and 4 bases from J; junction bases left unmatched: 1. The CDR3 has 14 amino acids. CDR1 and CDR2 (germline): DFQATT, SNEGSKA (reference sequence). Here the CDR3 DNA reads TGCAGTGCTAGAGATGGGACAGGGTACAATGAGCAGTTCTTC. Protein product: CSARDGTGYNEQFF.

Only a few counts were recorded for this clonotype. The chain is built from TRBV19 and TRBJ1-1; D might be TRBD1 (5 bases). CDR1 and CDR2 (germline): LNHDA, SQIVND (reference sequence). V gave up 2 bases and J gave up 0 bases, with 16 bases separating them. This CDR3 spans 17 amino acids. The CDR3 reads CASSIPREDTVNTEAFF. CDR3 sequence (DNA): TGTGCCAGTAGTATACCCAGGGAAGATACCGTGAACACTGAAGCTTTCTTT.

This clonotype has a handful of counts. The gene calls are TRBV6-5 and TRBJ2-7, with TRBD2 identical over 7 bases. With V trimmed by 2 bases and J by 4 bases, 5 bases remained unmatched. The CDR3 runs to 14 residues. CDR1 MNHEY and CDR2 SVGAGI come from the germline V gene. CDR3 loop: CASSYGGRGYEQYF. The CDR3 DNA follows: TGTGCCAGCAGTTACGGCGGGAGAGGGTACGAGCAGTACTTC.

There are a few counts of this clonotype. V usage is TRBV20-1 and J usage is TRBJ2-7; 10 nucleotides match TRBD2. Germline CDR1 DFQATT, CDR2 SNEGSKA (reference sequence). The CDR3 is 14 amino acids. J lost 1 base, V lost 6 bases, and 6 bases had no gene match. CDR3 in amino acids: CSAASGSGSYEQYF. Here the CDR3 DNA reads TGCAGTGCCGCTAGCGGGAGCGGGTCCTACGAGCAGTACTTC.

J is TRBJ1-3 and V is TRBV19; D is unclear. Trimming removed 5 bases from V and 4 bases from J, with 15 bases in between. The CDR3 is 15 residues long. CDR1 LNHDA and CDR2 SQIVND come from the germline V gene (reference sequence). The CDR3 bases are TGTGCCAGTAGTCGACCGGGCCTGGCAGGAAACACCATATATTTT. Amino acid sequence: CASSRPGLAGNTIYF.

CDR3 loop: CASSFGKGGGTEAFF. In DNA, the CDR3 is TGTGCCAGCAGTTTTGGTAAGGGTGGGGGCACTGAAGCTTTCTTT. The chain couples TRBV28 to TRBJ1-1, with D perhaps matching TRBD1 (5 bases). The CDR3 extends over 15 amino acids. V shed 3 bases and J shed 4 bases, with 15 bases lying between them. CDR1 and CDR2 (germline): MDHEN, SYDVKM.

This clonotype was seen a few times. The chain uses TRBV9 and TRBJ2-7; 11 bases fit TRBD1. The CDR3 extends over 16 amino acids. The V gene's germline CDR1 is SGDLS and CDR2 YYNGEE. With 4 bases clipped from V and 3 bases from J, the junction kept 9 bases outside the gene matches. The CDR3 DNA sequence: TGTGCCAGCAGCCCACAGGGCGGGACAGGGGGCTACGAGCAGTACTTC. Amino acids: CASSPQGGTGGYEQYF.

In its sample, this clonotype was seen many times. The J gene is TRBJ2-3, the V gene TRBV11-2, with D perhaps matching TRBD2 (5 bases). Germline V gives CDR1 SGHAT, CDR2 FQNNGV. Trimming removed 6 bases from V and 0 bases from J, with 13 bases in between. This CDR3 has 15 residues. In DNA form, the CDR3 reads TGTGCCAGCAGAAGGCCCGGCGGGAGCACAGATACGCAGTATTTT. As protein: CASRRPGGSTDTQYF.

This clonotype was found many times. CDR3 in DNA: TGTGCCAGCAGCTACCCAAGACAGGGGGATTTATTGAACACTGAAGCTTTCTTT. Protein: CASSYPRQGDLLNTEAFF. This chain links TRBV28 with TRBJ1-1; 9 nucleotides match TRBD1. Germline V gives CDR1 MDHEN, CDR2 SYDVKM. J lost 0 bases, V lost 6 bases, and 14 bases had no gene match. The CDR3 spans 18 residues. Looking up the rest from reference TRBV28 and TRBJ1-1 gives the full variable domain: DVKVTQSSRYLVKRTGEKVFLECVQDMDHENMFWYRQDPGLGLRLIYFSYDVKMKEKGDIPEGYSVSREKKERFSLILESASTNQTSMYLCASSYPRQGDLLNTEAFFGQGTRLTVV.

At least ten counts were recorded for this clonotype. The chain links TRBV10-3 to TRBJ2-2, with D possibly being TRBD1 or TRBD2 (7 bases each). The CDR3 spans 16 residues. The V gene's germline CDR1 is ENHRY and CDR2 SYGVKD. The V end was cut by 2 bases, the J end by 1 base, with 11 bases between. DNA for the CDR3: TGTGCCATCAGTGAGCTCAGGGGGGGGAACACCGGGGAGCTGTTTTTT. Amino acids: CAISELRGGNTGELFF.

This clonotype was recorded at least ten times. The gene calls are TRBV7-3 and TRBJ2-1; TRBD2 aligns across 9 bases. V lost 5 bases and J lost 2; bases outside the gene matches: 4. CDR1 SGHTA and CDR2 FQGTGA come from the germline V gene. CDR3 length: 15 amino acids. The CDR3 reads CASSPSGRTYNEQFF. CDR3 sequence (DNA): TGTGCCAGCAGCCCGAGCGGGAGGACCTACAATGAGCAGTTCTTC.

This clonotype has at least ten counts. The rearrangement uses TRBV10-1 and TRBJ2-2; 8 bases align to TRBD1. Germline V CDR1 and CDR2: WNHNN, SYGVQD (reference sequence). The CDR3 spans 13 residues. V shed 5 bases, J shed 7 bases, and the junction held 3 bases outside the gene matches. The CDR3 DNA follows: TGCGCCAGCAGTTGGACAGGGTTCGGGGAGCTGTTTTTT. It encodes CASSWTGFGELFF.

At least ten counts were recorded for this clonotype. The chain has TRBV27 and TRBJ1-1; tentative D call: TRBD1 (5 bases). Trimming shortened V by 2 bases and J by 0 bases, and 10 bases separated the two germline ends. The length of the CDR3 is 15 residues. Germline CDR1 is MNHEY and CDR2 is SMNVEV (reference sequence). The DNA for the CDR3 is TGTGCCAGCAGTTTAGCTCAGGGATTGAACACTGAAGCTTTCTTT. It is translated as CASSLAQGLNTEAFF.

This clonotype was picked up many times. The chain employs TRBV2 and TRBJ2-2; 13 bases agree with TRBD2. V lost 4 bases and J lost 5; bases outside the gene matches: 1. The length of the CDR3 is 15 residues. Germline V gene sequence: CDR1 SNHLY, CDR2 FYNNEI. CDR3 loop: CASSGTSGRTGELFF. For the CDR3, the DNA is TGTGCCAGCAGTGGGACTAGCGGGAGAACCGGGGAGCTGTTTTTT.

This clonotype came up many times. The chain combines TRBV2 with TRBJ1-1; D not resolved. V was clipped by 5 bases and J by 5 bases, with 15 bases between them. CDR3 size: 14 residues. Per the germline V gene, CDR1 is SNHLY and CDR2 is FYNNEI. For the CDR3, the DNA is TGTGCCAGCAGTTCTACGCTTGGAAGGACTGAAGCTTTCTTT. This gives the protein CASSSTLGRTEAFF.

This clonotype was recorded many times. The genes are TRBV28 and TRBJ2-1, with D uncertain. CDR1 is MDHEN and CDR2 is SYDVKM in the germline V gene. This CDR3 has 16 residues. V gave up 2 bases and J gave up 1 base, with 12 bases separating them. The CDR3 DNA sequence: TGTGCCAGCAGTTTAGTTAGACGGCTTTCCTACAATGAGCAGTTCTTC. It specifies CASSLVRRLSYNEQFF.

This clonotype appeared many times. In nucleotides, the CDR3 is TGTGCCACCAGTCCTGGGGGGACAGGGGACCCCTTTACAATGAAGCAGTTCTTC. Amino acids: CATSPGGTGDPFTMKQFF. This chain uses TRBV24-1 with TRBJ2-1, with 10 bases matching TRBD1. The germline CDR1 and CDR2 sequences are KGHDR and SFDVKD. This CDR3 region has 18 residues. J was trimmed by 11 bases and V by 6 bases; bases with no gene match: 21.

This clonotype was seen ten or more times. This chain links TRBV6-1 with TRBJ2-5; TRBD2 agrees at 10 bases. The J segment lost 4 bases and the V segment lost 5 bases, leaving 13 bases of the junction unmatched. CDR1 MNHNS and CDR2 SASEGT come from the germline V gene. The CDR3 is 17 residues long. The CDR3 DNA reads TGTGCCAGCAGTTACTCTTTTAGCGGGAGGTTCCTAGAGACCCAGTACTTC. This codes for CASSYSFSGRFLETQYF.

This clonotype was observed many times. This chain's CDR3 is CSARDRALDRRDIQYF. CDR3 in DNA: TGCAGTGCTAGAGACCGGGCATTGGACAGGAGAGACATTCAGTACTTC. The chain uses TRBV20-1 and TRBJ2-4; 7 bases fit TRBD1. The V gene end was trimmed by 0 bases and the J gene end by 8 bases; junction bases not matched to a gene: 13. Germline V gene lookup returns CDR1 DFQATT and CDR2 SNEGSKA (reference sequence). This CDR3 is 16 amino acids long.

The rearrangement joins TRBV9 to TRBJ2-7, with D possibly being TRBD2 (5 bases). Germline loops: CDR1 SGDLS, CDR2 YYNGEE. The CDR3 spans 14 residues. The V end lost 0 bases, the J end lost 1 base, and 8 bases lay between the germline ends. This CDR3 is CASSVGGLSYEQYF. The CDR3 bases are TGTGCCAGCAGCGTAGGCGGGTTATCCTACGAGCAGTACTTC.

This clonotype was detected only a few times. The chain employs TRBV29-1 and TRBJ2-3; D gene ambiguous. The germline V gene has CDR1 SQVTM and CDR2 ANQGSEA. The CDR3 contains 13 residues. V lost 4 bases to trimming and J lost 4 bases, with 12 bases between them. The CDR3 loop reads CSVVLLFPDTQYF. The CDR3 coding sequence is TGCAGCGTTGTGCTGCTCTTCCCAGATACGCAGTATTTT.

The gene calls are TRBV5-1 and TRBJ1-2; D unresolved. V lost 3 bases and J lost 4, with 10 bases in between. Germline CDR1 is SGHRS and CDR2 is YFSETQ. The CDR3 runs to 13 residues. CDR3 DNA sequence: TGCGCCAGCAGCTCCGACGGAGTCTATGGCTACACCTTC. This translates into CASSSDGVYGYTF.